This entry lists 8 T cell receptor beta chains sequenced from one sample in a study of metastatic and nonmetastatic thyroid tumors. TCRdb redid the clone calls on the PCR reads using MiXCR. The table records about 28,000 clones, around 3.9% of them present only once. Every patient underwent thyroid surgery untreated. Material for sequencing was blood. The receptor source for this set is a male donor with papillary thyroid cancer or a benign thyroid nodule (not recorded which). Some clones in this sample may be carry-over from other donors' samples.

The table lists this clone with many counts. The chain is built from TRBV11-2 and TRBJ2-1, with 8 bases fitting TRBD2. With 6 bases clipped from V and 9 bases from J, the junction kept 16 bases outside the gene matches. CDR1 is SGHAT, CDR2 FQNNGV, per germline. This CDR3 contains 16 residues. CDR3 DNA sequence: TGTGCCAGCAGTAAAGCGGGAGTGTTTAGTAGGGGTGAGCAGTTCTTC. This codes for CASSKAGVFSRGEQFF.

This clone was picked up many times. Since a much larger clone is just one base distant, this may be a read error. The V call is TRBV5-1, the J call TRBJ2-1; TRBD1 aligns across 10 bases. The CDR3 totals 18 residues. The germline CDR1 and CDR2 sequences are SGHRS and YFSETQ. The CDR3 here is CASSLAGTGVGSYNEQLF. Written as DNA, the CDR3 is TGCGCCAGCAGCTTGGCCGGGACAGGGGTTGGCTCCTACAATGAGCAGCTCTTC.

This clone was seen more than once but under ten times. This sequence may be a read error, since a much larger clone differs from it by one base. This chain links TRBV13 with TRBJ2-1; D is uncertain. The CDR3 is made up of 13 amino acids. Germline CDR1 is PRHDT and CDR2 is FYEKMQ (reference sequence). For the CDR3, the DNA is TGTGCCGGCAGCCCCCTTAAGAACAGTGAGCAGTTCTTC. Amino acid sequence: CAGSPLKNSEQFF.

The V call is TRBV29-1, the J call TRBJ2-3; the match to TRBD2 covers 10 bases. This CDR3 is 14 amino acids long. CDR1 and CDR2 from the germline V gene are SQVTM and ANQGSEA. The trim removed 5 bases at V and 6 bases at J, leaving 8 bases unmatched. For the CDR3, the DNA is TGCAGCGTTACTCTAGCGGGGGCGGGGGATACGCAGTATTTT. Its protein product is CSVTLAGAGDTQYF.

This clone appeared many times. The genes are TRBV5-6 and TRBJ1-2, with D perhaps TRBD1 (5 bases). The CDR3 is 14 amino acids. The germline V gene has CDR1 SGHDT and CDR2 YYEEEE. The germline V and J ends were trimmed by 3 bases and 0 bases, with 9 bases remaining between them. The CDR3 region is CASSSGTANYGYTF. Written as DNA, the CDR3 is TGTGCCAGCAGCTCCGGGACGGCTAACTATGGCTACACCTTC.

This clone was observed at least ten times. This sequence joins TRBV5-1 and TRBJ2-7; 7 nucleotides align to TRBD2. Germline V CDR1 and CDR2: SGHRS, YFSETQ. This CDR3 comprises 15 residues. Trimming removed 3 bases from V and 5 bases from J; junction bases left unmatched: 11. The CDR3 DNA reads TGCGCCAGCAGCTGGTCGGGGAGGGGAAGAGACGAGCAGTACTTC. Translating gives CASSWSGRGRDEQYF.

This clone is medium-sized (0.01 to 0.1%) by share. The CDR3 nucleotides read TGTGCCAGCAACCCCCCAGGGATCCAGCCCCAGCATTTT. It codes for CASNPPGIQPQHF. This chain links TRBV6-1 with TRBJ1-5, with D maybe TRBD1 (5 bases). The V end lost 7 bases, the J end lost 7 bases, and 14 bases lay between the germline ends. Germline CDR1 reads MNHNS; CDR2 reads SASEGT. The CDR3 loop spans 13 amino acids.

This clone was seen only a few times. The J gene is TRBJ1-6, the V gene TRBV7-2; no reliable D call. V lost 5 bases, J lost 10 bases, and 9 bases lay in between. Looked up from germline, CDR1 is SGHTA and CDR2 is FQGNSA. CDR3 size: 12 residues. CDR3 DNA sequence: TGTGCCAGCAGCCTAGGGAGGTCACCCCTCCACTTT. Translated: CASSLGRSPLHF.